This T cell receptor (beta chain) was sequenced in a study of cytotoxic CD8 clonotypes in ibrutinib-treated CLL. V lost 1 base and J lost 2, with 13 bases in between. The CDR3 covers 16 residues. Germline V gene sequence: CDR1 LGHNA, CDR2 YSLEER. Profiling relied on immunoSEQ multiplex PCR, and the TCRdb table lists in-frame clones only, not all of them. The repertoire holds 110,000 to 150,000 clones, with 60% to 85% as singletons. This TCR was sampled from a human donor with chronic lymphocytic leukemia. The input for sequencing was PBMCs, taken after 24 months of ibrutinib treatment. This chain connects TRBV4-3 to TRBJ2-3; D unclear. CDR3 nucleotides: TGCGCCAGCAGCCAAGGGGCAGATCTCCACACAGATACGCAGTATTTT. It codes for CASSQGADLHTDTQYF.